The T cell receptor (beta chain) described here comes from a study of CD8 T cells in ankylosing spondylitis. Study-wide results and limits: The authors reported significant enrichment of disease-linked clones in matched ankylosing spondylitis synovial fluid.

This clonotype was seen at least ten times. Its matching antigen is unknown. There are 14 residues in the CDR3. V gave up 3 bases and J gave up 1 base, with 10 bases separating them. Germline-derived CDR1 and CDR2 are SGHRS and YFSETQ. TCRdb re-derived calls from the 5' RACE reads in MiXCR, one entry per CDR3 protein. The sample includes about 300,000 distinct CDR3 sequences, under 14% of them seen just once. The genes are TRBV5-1 and TRBJ1-1; maybe TRBD1 (5 bases). This clonotype was sampled from a female donor with ankylosing spondylitis or in good health (not recorded which). Sequences were obtained from blood, either unsorted or a sorted T cell fraction (not recorded which). This CDR3 is CASSSDGGNTEAFF. The CDR3 nucleotides are TGCGCCAGCAGCTCCGACGGGGGGAACACTGAAGCTTTCTTT.